Following are 19 T cell receptor beta chains from one sample sequenced in a study of identifying expanded T cells in peripheral blood. Repertoires were generated with immunoSEQ multiplex PCR, while TCRdb's copy carries only in-frame clones and drops some. The table lists tens of thousands of clones, about 88% of them singletons, with 4% to 5.5% in the top ten. The sequencing sample was made of blood. Receptors were obtained from a person aged 18 to 75 in good health.

The chain couples TRBV2 to TRBJ1-1, with 9 bases lining up with TRBD1. V was pared by 9 bases and J by 4 bases, with 9 bases of the junction left unmatched. The germline CDR1 and CDR2 sequences are SNHLY and FYNNEI. The CDR3 consists of 14 residues. The CDR3 DNA reads as TGTGCCAGGGGACAGGGTATTGAGGGCACTGAAGCTTTCTTT. Residues: CARGQGIEGTEAFF.

This sequence joins TRBV5-1 and TRBJ1-6; D perhaps matches TRBD1 (5 bases). Per germline, CDR1 SGHRS and CDR2 YFSETQ. The V gene lost 0 bases and the J gene lost 6 bases, with 19 bases spanning the gap. The CDR3 is made up of 18 amino acids. This chain's CDR3 is CASSLVGGTLSGNSPLHF. As DNA, the CDR3 is TGCGCCAGCAGCTTGGTGGGGGGGACTCTTTCGGGTAATTCACCCCTCCACTTT.

The rearrangement links TRBV6-1 to TRBJ2-7; D may be TRBD1 (6 bases). CDR3 length: 15 residues. Trimming removed 6 bases at V and 2 bases at J, with 17 bases between. Germline V gene sequence: CDR1 MNHNS, CDR2 SASEGT. CDR3 protein: CASRQDRSPTYEQYF. CDR3 sequence (DNA): TGTGCCAGCAGACAGGACAGATCCCCTACCTACGAGCAGTACTTC.

The chain uses TRBV27 and TRBJ1-5, with no clear D. The V gene's germline CDR1 is MNHEY and CDR2 SMNVEV (reference sequence). The CDR3 is made up of 13 amino acids. Trimming left V 3 bases short and J 10 bases short, with 13 bases between. CDR3 sequence reads: CASSFSSQSPQHF. In DNA, the CDR3 is TGTGCCAGCAGTTTTAGCTCTCAGAGTCCCCAGCATTTT.

This clone has a handful of counts. CDR3 protein: CASSEGGTVYGYTF. CDR3 DNA sequence: TGTGCCAGCAGTGAAGGCGGGACAGTCTATGGCTACACCTTC. The chain couples TRBV6-1 to TRBJ1-2; TRBD1 matches at 7 bases. V dropped 1 base and J dropped 4; count of bases not matched to a gene: 3. Germline V gene sequence: CDR1 MNHNS, CDR2 SASEGT. CDR3 length equals 14 residues.

The V call is TRBV4-1, the J call TRBJ1-4, with 8 nucleotides matching TRBD1. The V gene end was trimmed by 4 bases and the J gene end by 7 bases; junction bases not matched to a gene: 5. Germline CDR1 MGHRA, CDR2 YSYEKL. The CDR3 covers 14 residues. In DNA form, the CDR3 reads TGCGCCAGCAGCCTTCGGACAGGGTCTGAAAAACTGTTTTTT. Translation gives CASSLRTGSEKLFF.

The genes are TRBV11-2 and TRBJ2-1; D possibly corresponds to TRBD1 (6 bases). V was trimmed by 7 bases and J by 9 bases, leaving 16 bases between them. The length of the CDR3 is 13 residues. Germline CDR1 and CDR2: SGHAT and FQNNGV. The CDR3 loop is CASKGAGAREQFF. The CDR3 nucleotides are TGTGCCAGCAAGGGTGCAGGGGCCCGTGAGCAGTTCTTC. Looking up the rest from reference TRBV11-2 and TRBJ2-1 gives the full variable domain: EAGVAQSPRYKIIEKRQSVAFWCNPISGHATLYWYQQILGQGPKLLIQFQNNGVVDDSQLPKDRFSAERLKGVDSTLKIQPAKLEDSAVYLCASKGAGAREQFFGPGTRLTVL.

This rearrangement joins TRBV6-6 to TRBJ1-4, with D possibly being TRBD1 (5 bases). Trimming took 5 bases from V and 0 from J, leaving 13 bases between them. The CDR3 length is 16 residues. The germline gives CDR1 MNHNY, CDR2 SVGAGI (reference sequence). CDR3 amino acids: CASSKNRKSTNEKLFF. The CDR3 DNA reads as TGTGCCAGCAGTAAAAACAGGAAATCAACTAATGAAAAACTGTTTTTT.

V is TRBV11-3 and J is TRBJ2-1, with 8 bases lining up with TRBD2. Germline V CDR1 and CDR2: SGHNT, YENEEA. V trimming: 5 bases; J trimming: 9 bases; junction bases outside the gene matches: 12. The CDR3 runs to 15 residues. The CDR3 bases are TGTGCCAGCAGCCAAGCACCCGGGACTAGTAGTGAGCAGTTCTTC. It specifies CASSQAPGTSSEQFF.

This chain joins TRBV11-3 and TRBJ1-1; the D gene is possibly TRBD1 (6 bases). V lost 8 bases and J lost 5, with 18 bases in between. Germline assignment: CDR1 SGHNT and CDR2 YENEEA. This CDR3 has 14 residues. In DNA form, the CDR3 reads TGTGCCAGCCGTGGGGGGGGCTCGAGAACTGAAGCTTTCTTT. Its translation is CASRGGGSRTEAFF. The entire variable domain, with the rest obtained from reference TRBV11-3 and TRBJ1-1, is as follows: EAGVVQSPRYKIIEKKQPVAFWCNPISGHNTLYWYLQNLGQGPELLIRYENEEAVDDSQLPKDRFSAERLKGVDSTLKIQPAELGDSAVYLCASRGGGSRTEAFFGQGTRLTVV.

The chain combines TRBV9 with TRBJ2-1; tentatively, D is TRBD2 (6 bases). Germline V gene data show CDR1 as SGDLS and CDR2 as YYNGEE. Trimming removed 0 bases from V and 2 bases from J, with 12 bases in between. The CDR3 is made up of 16 amino acids. The CDR3 DNA sequence: TGTGCCAGCAGCGTAGGAGGGAGGTGGGCCTACAATGAGCAGTTCTTC. This encodes CASSVGGRWAYNEQFF.

V usage is TRBV7-2 and J usage is TRBJ1-2, with a weak D call TRBD1 (5 bases). The germline gives CDR1 SGHTA, CDR2 FQGNSA. V gave up 5 bases and J gave up 4 bases, with 14 bases separating them. This CDR3 has 14 amino acids. CDR3 sequence reads: CASSANQGPYGYTF. CDR3 DNA: TGTGCCAGCAGCGCCAACCAGGGCCCCTATGGCTACACCTTC.

The chain recombines TRBV4-1 with TRBJ2-7; D is perhaps TRBD1 or TRBD2 (6 bases each). Looked up from germline, CDR1 is MGHRA and CDR2 is YSYEKL. V was cut by 4 bases and J by 4 bases, with 17 bases left in between. This CDR3 has 15 amino acids. The CDR3 DNA sequence: TGCGCCAGCAGCCCTACAGGGTCGGGGGCATACGAGCAGTACTTC. As protein: CASSPTGSGAYEQYF.

The J gene is TRBJ2-2, the V gene TRBV25-1; D might be TRBD1 or TRBD2, each matching 5 bases. The germline CDR1 and CDR2 sequences are MGHDK and SYGVNS. V gave up 4 bases and J gave up 7 bases, with 16 bases separating them. The CDR3 length is 15 residues. The CDR3 protein is CASSAPGTKDGELFF. As DNA, the CDR3 is TGTGCCAGCAGTGCCCCCGGGACGAAGGACGGGGAGCTGTTTTTT.

This rearrangement joins TRBV11-2 to TRBJ2-2; D unresolved. The CDR3 consists of 15 residues. Germline V CDR1 and CDR2: SGHAT, FQNNGV. V was clipped by 2 bases and J by 4 bases, with 11 bases between them. The CDR3 DNA is TGTGCCAGCAGCTTAAGTTTTACAAGCACCGGGGAGCTGTTTTTT. Encoded protein: CASSLSFTSTGELFF.

The chain employs TRBV2 and TRBJ1-2; D might be TRBD1 (5 bases). The CDR3 is made up of 16 amino acids. Germline assignment: CDR1 SNHLY and CDR2 FYNNEI. Trimming left V 5 bases short and J 3 bases short, with 19 bases between. The CDR3 here is CASSKGLQASHYGYTF. As DNA, the CDR3 is TGTGCCAGCAGTAAAGGATTACAGGCTTCTCACTATGGCTACACCTTC.

The CDR3 loop is CASSLGTWTGGNAQYF. Here the CDR3 DNA reads TGTGCCAGCAGCTTAGGGACCTGGACAGGGGGTAATGCCCAGTACTTC. V and J are TRBV7-2 and TRBJ2-5; 10 positions agree with TRBD1. J lost 9 bases, V lost 1 base, and 11 bases had no gene match. This CDR3 is 16 amino acids long. From germline, CDR1 is SGHTA and CDR2 FQGNSA.

This clone has only one observation. The rearrangement links TRBV5-1 to TRBJ1-2; D may be TRBD1 (6 bases). V was cut by 0 bases and J by 4 bases, with 19 bases left in between. CDR3 length: 17 amino acids. CDR1 is SGHRS and CDR2 is YFSETQ in the germline V gene. Here the CDR3 DNA reads TGCGCCAGCAGCTTGGAGGGGGAGTCTGAGGTCTCCTATGGCTACACCTTC. Residues: CASSLEGESEVSYGYTF.

CDR3 sequence: CASSLDSGEETQYF. The CDR3 DNA sequence: TGCGCCAGCAGCTTGGATTCAGGAGAAGAGACCCAGTACTTC. The gene calls are TRBV5-1 and TRBJ2-5; no clear D gene. V lost 0 bases and J lost 3, with 9 bases in between. This CDR3 spans 14 amino acids. Looked up from germline, CDR1 is SGHRS and CDR2 is YFSETQ.